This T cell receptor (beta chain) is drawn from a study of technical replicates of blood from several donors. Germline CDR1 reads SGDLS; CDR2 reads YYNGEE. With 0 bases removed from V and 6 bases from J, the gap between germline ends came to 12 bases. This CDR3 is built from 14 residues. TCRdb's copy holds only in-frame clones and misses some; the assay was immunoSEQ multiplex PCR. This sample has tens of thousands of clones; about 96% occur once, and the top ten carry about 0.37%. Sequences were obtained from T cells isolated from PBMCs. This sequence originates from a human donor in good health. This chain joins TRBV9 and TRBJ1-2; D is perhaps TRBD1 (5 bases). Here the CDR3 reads CASSVDGGVNGYTF. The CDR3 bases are TGTGCCAGCAGCGTAGACGGAGGGGTGAATGGCTACACCTTC.